These 26 T cell receptor beta chains were all obtained from the same sample, sequenced in a study of blood T cell repertoires in COVID-19. Clones were sequenced by immunoSEQ multiplex PCR, and TCRdb holds only the in-frame ones, with some missing. The sample includes approximately 150,000 clones, just over 85% of them seen just once. Source material: peripheral blood. These TCRs come from a man aged 65 to 85 with acute or convalescent COVID-19.

DNA for the CDR3: TGTGCCAGCAGCGTCCTTCGGGAGGGTGAAAAACTGTTTTTT. It encodes CASSVLREGEKLFF. The chain links TRBV28 to TRBJ1-4, with D unresolved. CDR1 and CDR2 (germline): MDHEN, SYDVKM. V gave up 6 bases and J gave up 7 bases, with 15 bases separating them. The CDR3 is 14 amino acids.

The chain is built from TRBV5-1 and TRBJ2-1; 10 bases match TRBD2. The germline V gene has CDR1 SGHRS and CDR2 YFSETQ. The V segment lost 4 bases and the J segment 5 bases; nucleotides outside the gene matches: 9. The CDR3 is made up of 16 amino acids. CDR3 nucleotide sequence: TGCGCCAGCAGCGGGGGAGTAGCGGGAGGACACAATGAGCAGTTCTTC. This gives the protein CASSGGVAGGHNEQFF.

The CDR3 DNA sequence: TGTGCCATCAGAGGGCTAGGGACTAGCGGGGCCAGCACAGATACGCAGTATTTT. Its translation is CAIRGLGTSGASTDTQYF. V and J are TRBV10-3 and TRBJ2-3, with 13 bases lining up with TRBD2. With V trimmed by 6 bases and J by 0 bases, 9 bases remained unmatched. Germline V gene sequence: CDR1 ENHRY, CDR2 SYGVKD. The CDR3 runs to 18 residues.

The chain is built from TRBV7-8 and TRBJ2-2; TRBD2 matches at 15 bases. CDR1 SGHVS and CDR2 FQNEAQ come from the germline V gene. The length of the CDR3 is 18 residues. Trimming cost V 5 bases and J 2 bases; bases outside gene matches: 6. Here the CDR3 DNA reads TGTGCCAGCAGCCCGAGGGGACTAGCGGGAGGAAACACCGGGGAGCTGTTTTTT. This encodes CASSPRGLAGGNTGELFF. The full variable domain, completed using reference TRBV7-8 and TRBJ2-2, is GAGVSQSPRYKVAKRGQDVALRCDPISGHVSLFWYQQALGQGPEFLTYFQNEAQLDKSGLPSDRFFAERPEGSVSTLKIQRTQQEDSAVYLCASSPRGLAGGNTGELFFGEGSRLTVL.

CDR3 coding DNA: TGTGCCAGCAGCCTTCTTGGCTCGCGGGCGTCCTACGAGCAGTACTTC. Its translation: CASSLLGSRASYEQYF. The chain joins TRBV11-2 to TRBJ2-7; the D gene is possibly TRBD2 (5 bases). This CDR3 spans 16 amino acids. With 5 bases removed from V and 1 base from J, the gap between germline ends came to 18 bases. The germline gives CDR1 SGHAT, CDR2 FQNNGV.

V and J are TRBV6-5 and TRBJ2-7, with 7 bases aligning to TRBD1. Germline lookup yields CDR1 MNHEY and CDR2 SVGAGI. Trimming took 5 bases from V and 3 from J; bases not matched to a gene: 4. The CDR3 totals 13 residues. The CDR3 reads CASSRQGNYEQYF. DNA of the CDR3: TGTGCCAGCAGTAGACAGGGAAACTACGAGCAGTACTTC.

The chain employs TRBV5-1 and TRBJ2-2; D may be TRBD2 (6 bases). Germline CDR1 and CDR2: SGHRS and YFSETQ. Trimming took off 4 bases at V and 5 bases at J, with 12 bases between the two ends. The CDR3 is 14 amino acids. The CDR3 DNA is TGCGCCAGCAGCCCGGGGACTTTGACCGGGGAGCTGTTTTTT. Protein product: CASSPGTLTGELFF.

This clone was picked up a small number of times. The chain uses TRBV14 and TRBJ1-6; D possibly corresponds to TRBD1 (6 bases). CDR1 and CDR2 (germline): SGHDN, FVKESK. This CDR3 spans 15 amino acids. The V end lost 2 bases, the J end lost 8 bases, and 13 bases lay between the germline ends. In DNA, the CDR3 is TGTGCCAGCAGCCAACATCTAGGGGGTGATTCACCCCTCCACTTT. Protein product: CASSQHLGGDSPLHF.

By frequency in the sample, this clone is medium-sized. The chain couples TRBV6-2 or TRBV6-3 to TRBJ2-7, with 7 bases fitting TRBD2. The germline V gene encodes CDR1 MNHEY and CDR2 SVGEGT. The CDR3 is 15 amino acids. V trimming: 4 bases; J trimming: 9 bases; junction bases outside the gene matches: 15. CDR3 nucleotide sequence: TGTGCCAGCAGTTCGTTGGGCGGGAGCAACGAGGGGCAGTACTTC. It encodes CASSSLGGSNEGQYF.

The V call is TRBV12-3 or TRBV12-4, the J call TRBJ2-7; D unclear. The CDR3 totals 13 residues. The V and J ends lost 3 bases and 2 bases respectively, with 8 bases between them. In nucleotides, the CDR3 is TGTGCCAGCAGTTTTGGGCAGACCTACGAGCAGTACTTC. Its translation is CASSFGQTYEQYF.

CDR3 in amino acids: CASSPGSYTNEKLFF. The CDR3 DNA follows: TGTGCCAGCAGCCCGGGAAGCTACACTAATGAAAAACTGTTTTTT. The rearrangement joins TRBV6-5 to TRBJ1-4, with no clear D. Germline V gene data show CDR1 as MNHEY and CDR2 as SVGAGI. Trimming cost V 6 bases and J 2 bases, with 13 bases left between them. This CDR3 has 15 residues.

The chain couples TRBV28 to TRBJ1-3; perhaps TRBD1 as D (6 bases). The CDR3 runs 14 residues. V was clipped by 6 bases and J by 2 bases, with 11 bases between them. Germline V CDR1 and CDR2: MDHEN, SYDVKM. Here the CDR3 reads CASSHGQTGNTIYF. In DNA, the CDR3 is TGTGCCAGCAGCCATGGACAGACTGGAAACACCATATATTTT.

The chain uses TRBV10-3 and TRBJ2-1; 7 bases line up with TRBD1. Trimming took 3 bases from V and 8 from J; bases not matched to a gene: 7. This CDR3 comprises 14 residues. The germline gives CDR1 ENHRY, CDR2 SYGVKD. The CDR3 DNA reads as TGTGCCATCAGTGAAGGCCAGGGGGTTTATGAGCAGTTCTTC. Translated, it gives CAISEGQGVYEQFF.

CDR3 DNA sequence: TGTGCCAGCAGCCAATGGGAGGGGGTGCAGTTCTTC. Its protein is CASSQWEGVQFF. The V and J genes are TRBV3-1 (or the pseudogene TRBV3-2) and TRBJ2-1, with D perhaps matching TRBD2 (7 bases). The germline V and J ends were trimmed by 2 bases and 12 bases, with 11 bases remaining between them. CDR3 length: 12 amino acids. From germline, CDR1 is LGHDT and CDR2 YNNKEL (reference sequence).

V usage is TRBV28 and J usage is TRBJ2-7; D might be TRBD2 (6 bases). Germline V gene sequence: CDR1 MDHEN, CDR2 SYDVKM. V lost 3 bases and J lost 3, with 12 bases in between. CDR3 size: 14 residues. The CDR3 coding sequence is TGTGCCAGCAGTTTCAGCGGGCGTTTCTACGAGCAGTACTTC. It yields the protein CASSFSGRFYEQYF.

In this sample, this clone turned up a few times. The rearrangement links TRBV11-1 to TRBJ2-1; D might be TRBD2 (5 bases). Germline V gene lookup returns CDR1 SGHAT and CDR2 FQDESV (reference sequence). V was pared by 5 bases and J by 4 bases, with 12 bases between. The CDR3 is made up of 14 amino acids. The CDR3 DNA sequence: TGTGCCAGCAGCCAAAGCGGAACATACAATGAGCAGTTCTTC. Translation: CASSQSGTYNEQFF.

The chain carries TRBV19 and TRBJ2-5; 9 nucleotides align to TRBD1. This CDR3 contains 14 residues. Per germline, CDR1 LNHDA and CDR2 SQIVND (reference sequence). The junction had 4 bases not matched to a gene; V was cut back by 5 bases and J by 3 bases. The CDR3 bases are TGTGCCAGTAGTCGACAGGGGGTAAAAGAGACCCAGTACTTC. This encodes CASSRQGVKETQYF.

This chain uses TRBV3-1 (or the pseudogene TRBV3-2) with TRBJ2-7; D is perhaps TRBD1 (8 bases). CDR1 is LGHDT and CDR2 is YNNKEL in the germline V gene (reference sequence). Trimming pared 4 bases from V and 7 bases from J, leaving 17 bases between. This CDR3 is 14 amino acids long. Here the CDR3 DNA reads TGTGCCAGCAGCCTACGGACAGGGAGGGTAGAGCAGTACTTC. Translating gives CASSLRTGRVEQYF.

The J gene is TRBJ1-5, the V gene TRBV4-3; D is undetermined. CDR1 and CDR2 from the germline V gene are LGHNA and YSLEER. Trimming cost V 4 bases and J 7 bases, with 11 bases left between them. This CDR3 comprises 13 residues. CDR3 protein: CASSPSPLQPQHF. In nucleotides, the CDR3 is TGCGCCAGCAGCCCGTCCCCACTCCAGCCCCAGCATTTT.

This chain links TRBV29-1 with TRBJ2-2, with a possible D match to TRBD1 (5 bases). The V gene's germline CDR1 is SQVTM and CDR2 ANQGSEA. This CDR3 is 10 amino acids long. V was clipped by 1 base and J by 14 bases, with 8 bases between them. CDR3 in amino acids: CSVEAGSLFF. Written as DNA, the CDR3 is TGCAGCGTTGAAGCAGGGTCCCTGTTTTTT.

The V call is TRBV6-6, the J call TRBJ2-1; 11 positions match TRBD2. Germline trimming cut 5 bases from V and 5 bases from J; bases unmatched to any gene: 11. The CDR3 totals 17 residues. CDR1 is MNHNY, CDR2 SVGAGI, per germline (reference sequence). DNA for the CDR3: TGTGCCAGCAGTCAATCCCTAGCGGGAGGATTGGACAATGAGCAGTTCTTC. Its protein product is CASSQSLAGGLDNEQFF.

V is TRBV27 and J is TRBJ2-1, with 8 positions matching TRBD2. Germline CDR1 reads MNHEY; CDR2 reads SMNVEV (reference sequence). The V segment lost 0 bases and the J segment 9 bases; nucleotides outside the gene matches: 7. The CDR3 is 15 residues long. Here the CDR3 reads CASSLSSGRWVEQFF. The CDR3 DNA reads TGTGCCAGCAGTTTATCAAGCGGGAGATGGGTTGAGCAGTTCTTC.

The V call is TRBV14, the J call TRBJ2-7, with a weak D call TRBD2 (5 bases). CDR1 and CDR2 (germline): SGHDN, FVKESK. The V end was cut by 0 bases, the J end by 2 bases, with 11 bases between. The CDR3 is 15 residues long. The CDR3 DNA reads TGTGCCAGCAGCCAAGAAGGACTCTCGACCTACGAGCAGTACTTC. It specifies CASSQEGLSTYEQYF.

This clone was counted only a few times. The CDR3 DNA reads TGCAGCGTTGGACAGGACTATGGCTACACCTTC. It encodes CSVGQDYGYTF. This chain uses TRBV29-1 with TRBJ1-2; possibly TRBD1 for D (6 bases). The germline V gene has CDR1 SQVTM and CDR2 ANQGSEA. The CDR3 has 11 amino acids. V dropped 4 bases and J dropped 3 bases, with 6 bases sitting between them.

V gene TRBV30 combines with J gene TRBJ2-7, with D maybe TRBD1 (6 bases). This CDR3 spans 13 amino acids. Germline CDR1 is GTSNPN and CDR2 is SVGIG (reference sequence). Trimming removed 2 bases from V and 3 bases from J, with 11 bases in between. Here the CDR3 DNA reads TGTGCCTGGAGTCTGGACAGTGACTACGAGCAGTACTTC. As protein: CAWSLDSDYEQYF.

The V call is TRBV6-5, the J call TRBJ2-3, with D possibly being TRBD1 (5 bases). Germline CDR1 is MNHEY and CDR2 is SVGAGI. CDR3 size: 15 residues. V shed 7 bases and J shed 0 bases, with 14 bases lying between them. DNA of the CDR3: TGTGCCAGCAAAAGGACATCCACTAGCACAGATACGCAGTATTTT. Its translation: CASKRTSTSTDTQYF.